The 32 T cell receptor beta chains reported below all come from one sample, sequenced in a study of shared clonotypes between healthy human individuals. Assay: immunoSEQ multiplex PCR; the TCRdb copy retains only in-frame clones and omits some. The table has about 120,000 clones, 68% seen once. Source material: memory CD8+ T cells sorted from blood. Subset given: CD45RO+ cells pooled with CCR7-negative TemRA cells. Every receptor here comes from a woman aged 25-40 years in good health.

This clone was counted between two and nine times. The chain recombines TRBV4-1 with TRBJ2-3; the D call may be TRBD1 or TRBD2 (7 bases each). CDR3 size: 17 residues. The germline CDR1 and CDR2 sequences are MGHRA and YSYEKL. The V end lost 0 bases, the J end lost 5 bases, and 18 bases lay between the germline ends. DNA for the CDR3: TGCGCCAGCAGCCAAGATATCCCCAGGGGGGGTGGAGATACGCAGTATTTT. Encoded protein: CASSQDIPRGGGDTQYF.

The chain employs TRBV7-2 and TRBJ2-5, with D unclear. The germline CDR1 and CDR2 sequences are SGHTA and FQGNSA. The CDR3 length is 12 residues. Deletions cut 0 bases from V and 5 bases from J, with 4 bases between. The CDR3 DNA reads TGTGCCAGCAGCTTAGCGCTTGAGACCCAGTACTTC. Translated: CASSLALETQYF.

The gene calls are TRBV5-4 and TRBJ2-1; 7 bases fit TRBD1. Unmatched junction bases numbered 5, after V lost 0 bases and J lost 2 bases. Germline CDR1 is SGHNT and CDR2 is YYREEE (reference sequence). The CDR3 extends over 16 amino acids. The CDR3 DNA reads TGTGCCAGCAGCTTGGACCGGGACAGCACCTACAATGAGCAGTTCTTC. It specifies CASSLDRDSTYNEQFF.

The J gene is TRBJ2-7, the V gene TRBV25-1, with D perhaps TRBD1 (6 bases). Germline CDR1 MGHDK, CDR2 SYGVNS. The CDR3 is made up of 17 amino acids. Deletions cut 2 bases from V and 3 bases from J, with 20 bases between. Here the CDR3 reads CASSEGPTGPQGYEQYF. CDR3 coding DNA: TGTGCCAGCAGTGAAGGCCCGACAGGACCCCAGGGCTACGAGCAGTACTTC.

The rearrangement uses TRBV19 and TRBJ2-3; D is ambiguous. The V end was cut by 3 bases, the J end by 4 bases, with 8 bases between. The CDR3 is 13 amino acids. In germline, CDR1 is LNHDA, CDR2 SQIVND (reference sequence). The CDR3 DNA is TGTGCCAGTAGTATCAAGCGCCCAGATACGCAGTATTTT. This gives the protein CASSIKRPDTQYF. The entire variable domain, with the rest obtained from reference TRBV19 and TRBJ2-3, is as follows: DGGITQSPKYLFRKEGQNVTLSCEQNLNHDAMYWYRQDPGQGLRLIYYSQIVNDFQKGDIAEGYSVSREKKESFPLTVTSAQKNPTAFYLCASSIKRPDTQYFGPGTRLTVL.

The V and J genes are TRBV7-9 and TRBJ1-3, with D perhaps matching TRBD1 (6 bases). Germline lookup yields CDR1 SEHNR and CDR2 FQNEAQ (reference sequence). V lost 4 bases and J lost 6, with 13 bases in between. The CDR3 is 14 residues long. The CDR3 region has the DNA TGTGCCAGCAGCTGGGGGGCAGCCCCAAACACCATATATTTT. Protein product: CASSWGAAPNTIYF. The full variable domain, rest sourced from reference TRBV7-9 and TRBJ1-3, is DTGVSQNPRHKITKRGQNVTFRCDPISEHNRLYWYRQTLGQGPEFLTYFQNEAQLEKSRLLSDRFSAERPKGSFSTLEIQRTEQGDSAMYLCASSWGAAPNTIYFGEGSWLTVV.

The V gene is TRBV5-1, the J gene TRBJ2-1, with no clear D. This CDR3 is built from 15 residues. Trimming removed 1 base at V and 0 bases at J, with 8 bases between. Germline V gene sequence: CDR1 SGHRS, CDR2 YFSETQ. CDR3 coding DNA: TGCGCCAGCAGCTTGTGGCGTAACTCCTACAATGAGCAGTTCTTC. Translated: CASSLWRNSYNEQFF.

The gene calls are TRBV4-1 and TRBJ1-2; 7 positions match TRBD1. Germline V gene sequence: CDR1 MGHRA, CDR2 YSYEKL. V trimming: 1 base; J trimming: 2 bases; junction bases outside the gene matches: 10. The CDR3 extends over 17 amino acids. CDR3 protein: CASSQVPPTGRNYGYTF. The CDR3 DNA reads TGCGCCAGCAGCCAAGTTCCCCCGACAGGGCGGAACTATGGCTACACCTTC.

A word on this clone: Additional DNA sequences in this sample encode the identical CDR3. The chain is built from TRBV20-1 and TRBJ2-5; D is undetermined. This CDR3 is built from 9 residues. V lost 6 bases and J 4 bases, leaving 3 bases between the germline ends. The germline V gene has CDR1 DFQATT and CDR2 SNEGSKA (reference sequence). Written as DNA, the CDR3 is TGCAGTGCGGGAGAGACCCAGTACTTC. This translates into CSAGETQYF.

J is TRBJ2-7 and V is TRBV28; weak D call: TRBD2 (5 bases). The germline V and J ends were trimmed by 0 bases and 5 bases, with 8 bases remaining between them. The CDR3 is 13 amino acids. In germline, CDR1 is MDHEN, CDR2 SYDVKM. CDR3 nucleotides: TGTGCCAGCAGTTTATGGCCCGGGGACGAGCAGTACTTC. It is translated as CASSLWPGDEQYF.

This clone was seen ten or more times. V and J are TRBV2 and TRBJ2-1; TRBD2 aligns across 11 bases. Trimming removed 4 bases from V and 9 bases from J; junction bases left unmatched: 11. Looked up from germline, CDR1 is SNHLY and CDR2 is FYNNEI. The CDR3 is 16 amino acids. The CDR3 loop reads CASSVTGVAGGGEQFF. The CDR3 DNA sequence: TGTGCCAGCAGTGTAACCGGGGTAGCGGGAGGGGGTGAGCAGTTCTTC.

The CDR3 is CASTATEFSVSYTF. In DNA, the CDR3 is TGCGCCAGCACTGCGACAGAATTCTCGGTGAGCTACACCTTC. The rearrangement links TRBV10-2 to TRBJ1-2; the D gene is possibly TRBD1 (5 bases). From germline, CDR1 is WSHSY and CDR2 SAAADI. The CDR3 runs 14 residues. The V gene lost 7 bases and the J gene lost 9 bases, with 21 bases spanning the gap.

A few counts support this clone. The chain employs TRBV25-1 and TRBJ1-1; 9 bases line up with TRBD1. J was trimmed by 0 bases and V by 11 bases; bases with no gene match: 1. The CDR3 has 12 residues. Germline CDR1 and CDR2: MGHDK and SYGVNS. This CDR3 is CAGQGLNTEAFF. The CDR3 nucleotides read TGTGCCGGACAGGGGTTGAACACTGAAGCTTTCTTT.

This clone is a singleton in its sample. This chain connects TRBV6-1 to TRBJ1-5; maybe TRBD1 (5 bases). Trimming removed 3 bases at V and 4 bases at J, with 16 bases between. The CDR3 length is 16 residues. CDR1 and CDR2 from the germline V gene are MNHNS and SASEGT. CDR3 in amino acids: CASSDNLVGGNQPQHF. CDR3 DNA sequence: TGTGCCAGCAGTGATAATTTGGTGGGGGGTAATCAGCCCCAGCATTTT.

CDR3 DNA: TGTGCCAGCAGTCTAAGGCCGAGCTACGAGCAGTACTTC. It is translated as CASSLRPSYEQYF. The chain couples TRBV6-5 to TRBJ2-7, with D unclear. The CDR3 runs to 13 residues. V lost 5 bases and J lost 3, with 11 bases in between. Germline V gene lookup returns CDR1 MNHEY and CDR2 SVGAGI.

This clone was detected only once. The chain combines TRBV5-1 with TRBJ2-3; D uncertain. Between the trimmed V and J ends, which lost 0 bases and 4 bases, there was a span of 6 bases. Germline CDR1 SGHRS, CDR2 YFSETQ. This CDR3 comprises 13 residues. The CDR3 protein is CASSLEAPDTQYF. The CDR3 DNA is TGCGCCAGCAGCTTGGAGGCCCCAGATACGCAGTATTTT.

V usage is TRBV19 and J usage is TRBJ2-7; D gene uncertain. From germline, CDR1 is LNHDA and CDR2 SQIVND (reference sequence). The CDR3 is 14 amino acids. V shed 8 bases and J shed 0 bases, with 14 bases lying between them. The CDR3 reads CASATPASSYEQYF. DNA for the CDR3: TGTGCCAGTGCTACCCCCGCCAGCTCCTACGAGCAGTACTTC.

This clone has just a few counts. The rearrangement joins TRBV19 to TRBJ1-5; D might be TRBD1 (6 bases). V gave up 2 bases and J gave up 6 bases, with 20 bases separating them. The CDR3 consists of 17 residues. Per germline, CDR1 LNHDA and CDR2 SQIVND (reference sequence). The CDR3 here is CASSIWADYTGTQPQHF. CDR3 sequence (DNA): TGTGCCAGTAGTATATGGGCTGATTACACAGGGACTCAGCCCCAGCATTTT.

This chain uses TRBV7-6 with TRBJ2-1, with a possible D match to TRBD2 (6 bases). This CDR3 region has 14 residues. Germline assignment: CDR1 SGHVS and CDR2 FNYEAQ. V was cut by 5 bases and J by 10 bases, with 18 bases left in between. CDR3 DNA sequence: TGTGCCAGCAGCGCCGGGACTGGCCATTGGGAGCAGTTCTTC. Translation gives CASSAGTGHWEQFF.

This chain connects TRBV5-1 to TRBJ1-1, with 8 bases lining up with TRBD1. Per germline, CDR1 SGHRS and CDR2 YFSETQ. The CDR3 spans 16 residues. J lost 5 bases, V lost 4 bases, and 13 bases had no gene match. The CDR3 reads CASSPFAGGGYTEAFF. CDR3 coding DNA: TGCGCCAGCAGCCCTTTCGCAGGGGGCGGGTATACTGAAGCTTTCTTT.

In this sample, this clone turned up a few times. CDR3 coding DNA: TGTGCCACCAGCAGAGAGGGAGTATCCTACGAGCAGTACTTC. Translated: CATSREGVSYEQYF. The J gene is TRBJ2-7, the V gene TRBV15; possibly TRBD2 for D (5 bases). The CDR3 length is 14 residues. The germline V gene has CDR1 LNHNV and CDR2 YYDKDF (reference sequence). Between the trimmed V and J ends, which lost 0 bases and 1 base, there was a span of 7 bases.

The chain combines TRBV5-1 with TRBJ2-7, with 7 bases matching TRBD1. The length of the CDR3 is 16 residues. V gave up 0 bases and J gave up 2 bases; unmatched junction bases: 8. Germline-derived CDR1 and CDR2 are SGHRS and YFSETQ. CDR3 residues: CASSLALWTGPYEQYF. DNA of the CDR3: TGCGCCAGCAGCTTGGCCTTATGGACAGGACCCTACGAGCAGTACTTC.

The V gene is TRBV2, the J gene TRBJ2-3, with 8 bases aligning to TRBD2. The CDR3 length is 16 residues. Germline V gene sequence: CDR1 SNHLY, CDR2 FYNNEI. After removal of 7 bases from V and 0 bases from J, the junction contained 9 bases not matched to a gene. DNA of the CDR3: TGTGCCAGCATCTTAAGGGCTAGCGGGAGCACAGATACGCAGTATTTT. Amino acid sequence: CASILRASGSTDTQYF.

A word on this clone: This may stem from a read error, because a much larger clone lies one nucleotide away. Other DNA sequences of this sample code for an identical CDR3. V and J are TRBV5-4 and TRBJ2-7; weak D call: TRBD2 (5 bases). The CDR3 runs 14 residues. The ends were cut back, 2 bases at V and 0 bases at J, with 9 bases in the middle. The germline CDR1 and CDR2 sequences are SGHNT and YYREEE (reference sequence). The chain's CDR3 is CASSLSGSSYEQYF. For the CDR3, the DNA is TGTGCCAGCAGCTTAAGCGGTAGCTCCTACGAGCAGTACTTC.

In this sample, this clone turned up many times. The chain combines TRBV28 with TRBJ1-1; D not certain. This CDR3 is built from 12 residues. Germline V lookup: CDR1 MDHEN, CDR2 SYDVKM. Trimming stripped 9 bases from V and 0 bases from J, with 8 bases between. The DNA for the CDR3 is TGTGCCAGTCAACTAATGAACACTGAAGCTTTCTTT. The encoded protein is CASQLMNTEAFF.

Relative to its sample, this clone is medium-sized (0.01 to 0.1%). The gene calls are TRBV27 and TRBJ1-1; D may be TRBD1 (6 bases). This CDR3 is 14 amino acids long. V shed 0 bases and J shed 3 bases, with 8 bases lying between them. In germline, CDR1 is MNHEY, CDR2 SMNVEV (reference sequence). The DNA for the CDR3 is TGTGCCAGCAGTTTATCTCCAGGGGACACTGAAGCTTTCTTT. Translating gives CASSLSPGDTEAFF.

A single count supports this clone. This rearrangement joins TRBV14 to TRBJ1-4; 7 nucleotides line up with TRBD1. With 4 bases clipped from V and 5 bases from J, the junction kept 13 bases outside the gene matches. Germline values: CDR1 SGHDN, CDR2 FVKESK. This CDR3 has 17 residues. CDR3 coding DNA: TGTGCCAGCAGCCGCAGATCCACAGGGGCCTCGAATGAAAAACTGTTTTTT. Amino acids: CASSRRSTGASNEKLFF.

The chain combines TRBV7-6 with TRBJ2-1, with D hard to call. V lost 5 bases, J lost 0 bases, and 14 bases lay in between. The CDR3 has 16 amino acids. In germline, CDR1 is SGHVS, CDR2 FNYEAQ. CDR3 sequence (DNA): TGTGCCAGCAGCCCCCTCGCGGCCAGCTCCTACAATGAGCAGTTCTTC. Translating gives CASSPLAASSYNEQFF.

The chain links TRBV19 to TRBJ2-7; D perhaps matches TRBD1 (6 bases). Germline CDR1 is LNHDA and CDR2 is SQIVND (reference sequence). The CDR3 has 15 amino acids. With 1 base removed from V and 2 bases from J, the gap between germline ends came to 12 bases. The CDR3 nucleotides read TGTGCCAGTAGTATAGCGATGACAGGAGCCTACGAGCAGTACTTC. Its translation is CASSIAMTGAYEQYF.

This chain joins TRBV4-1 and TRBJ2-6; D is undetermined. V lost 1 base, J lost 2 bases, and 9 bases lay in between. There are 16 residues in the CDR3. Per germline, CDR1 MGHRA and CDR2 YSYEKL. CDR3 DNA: TGCGCCAGCAGCCAAGGGTCGCATGCTGGGGCCAACGTCCTGACTTTC. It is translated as CASSQGSHAGANVLTF.

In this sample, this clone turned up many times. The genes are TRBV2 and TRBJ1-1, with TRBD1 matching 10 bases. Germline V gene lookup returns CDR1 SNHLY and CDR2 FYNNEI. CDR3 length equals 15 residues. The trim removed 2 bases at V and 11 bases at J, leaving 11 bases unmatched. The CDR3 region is CASSEMGQGPNGAFF. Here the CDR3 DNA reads TGTGCCAGCAGTGAAATGGGACAGGGGCCGAACGGGGCTTTCTTT. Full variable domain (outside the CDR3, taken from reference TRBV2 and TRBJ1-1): EPEVTQTPSHQVTQMGQEVILRCVPISNHLYFYWYRQILGQKVEFLVSFYNNEISEKSEIFDDQFSVERPDGSNFTLKIRSTKLEDSAMYFCASSEMGQGPNGAFFGQGTRLTVV.

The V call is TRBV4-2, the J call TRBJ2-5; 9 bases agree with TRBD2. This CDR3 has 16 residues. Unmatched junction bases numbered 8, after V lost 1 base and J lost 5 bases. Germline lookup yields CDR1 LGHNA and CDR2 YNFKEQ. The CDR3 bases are TGTGCCAGCAGCCAAGGTGGCGCGGGAGGGCCGGAGACCCAGTACTTC. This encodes CASSQGGAGGPETQYF.